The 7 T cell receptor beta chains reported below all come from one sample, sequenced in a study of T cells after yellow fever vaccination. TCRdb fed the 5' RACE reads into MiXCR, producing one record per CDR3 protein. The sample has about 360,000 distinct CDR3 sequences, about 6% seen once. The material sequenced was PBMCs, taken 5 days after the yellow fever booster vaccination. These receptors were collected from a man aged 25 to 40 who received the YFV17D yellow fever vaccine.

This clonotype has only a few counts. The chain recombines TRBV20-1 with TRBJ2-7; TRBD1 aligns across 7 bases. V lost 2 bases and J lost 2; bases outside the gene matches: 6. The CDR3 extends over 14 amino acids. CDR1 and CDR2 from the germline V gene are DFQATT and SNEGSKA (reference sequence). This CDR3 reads CSARLRDSTYEQYF. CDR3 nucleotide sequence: TGCAGTGCTAGACTCCGGGACAGTACCTACGAGCAGTACTTC.

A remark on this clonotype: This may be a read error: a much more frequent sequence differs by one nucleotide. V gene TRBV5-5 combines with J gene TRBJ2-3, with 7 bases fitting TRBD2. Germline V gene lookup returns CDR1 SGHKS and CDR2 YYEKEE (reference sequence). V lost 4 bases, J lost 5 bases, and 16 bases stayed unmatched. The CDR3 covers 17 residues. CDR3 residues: CASSLIPWTGGGDTQYF. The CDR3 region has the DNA TGTGCCAGCAGCCTTATTCCCTGGACTGGCGGGGGAGATACGCAGTATTTT. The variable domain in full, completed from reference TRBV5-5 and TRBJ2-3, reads DAGVTQSPTHLIKTRGQQVTLRCSPISGHKSVSWYQQVLGQGPQFIFQYYEKEERGRGNFPDRFSARQFPNYSSELNVNALLLGDSALYLCASSLIPWTGGGDTQYFGPGTRLTVL.

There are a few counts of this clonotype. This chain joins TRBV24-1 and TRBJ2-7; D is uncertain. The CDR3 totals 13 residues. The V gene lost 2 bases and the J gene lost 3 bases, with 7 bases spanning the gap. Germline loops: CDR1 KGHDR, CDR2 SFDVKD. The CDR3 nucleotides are TGTGCCACCAGTGATTCGGGCCACTACGAGCAGTACTTC. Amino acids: CATSDSGHYEQYF.

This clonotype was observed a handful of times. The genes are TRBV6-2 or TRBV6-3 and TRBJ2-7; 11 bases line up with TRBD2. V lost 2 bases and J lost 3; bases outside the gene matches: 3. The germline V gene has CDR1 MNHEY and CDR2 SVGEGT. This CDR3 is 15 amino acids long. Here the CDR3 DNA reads TGTGCCAGCAGTTACACTAGCGGGAGCTACTACGAGCAGTACTTC. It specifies CASSYTSGSYYEQYF.

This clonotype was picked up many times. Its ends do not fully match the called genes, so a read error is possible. The CDR3 DNA reads as TGTGCTAGCAGCTTAGGTGGGTCAGGGGCCGATACGCAGTATTTT. It yields the protein CASSLGGSGADTQYF. This chain joins TRBV7-7 and TRBJ2-3; D is perhaps TRBD1 (6 bases). The germline gives CDR1 SSHAT, CDR2 FNYEAQ (reference sequence). The CDR3 spans 15 residues.

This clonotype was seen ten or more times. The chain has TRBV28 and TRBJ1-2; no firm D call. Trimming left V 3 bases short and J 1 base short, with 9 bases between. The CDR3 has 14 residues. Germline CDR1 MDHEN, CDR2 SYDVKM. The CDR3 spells CASSFGSLNYGYTF. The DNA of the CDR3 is TGTGCCAGCAGTTTTGGGTCCCTTAACTATGGCTACACCTTC.

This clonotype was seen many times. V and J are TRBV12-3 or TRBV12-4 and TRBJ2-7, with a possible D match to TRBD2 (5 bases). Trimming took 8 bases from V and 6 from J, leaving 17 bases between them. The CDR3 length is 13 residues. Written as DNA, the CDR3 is TGTGCCAGCGAGGGCGGGCTTAGGCTCGAGCAGTACTTC. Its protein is CASEGGLRLEQYF.